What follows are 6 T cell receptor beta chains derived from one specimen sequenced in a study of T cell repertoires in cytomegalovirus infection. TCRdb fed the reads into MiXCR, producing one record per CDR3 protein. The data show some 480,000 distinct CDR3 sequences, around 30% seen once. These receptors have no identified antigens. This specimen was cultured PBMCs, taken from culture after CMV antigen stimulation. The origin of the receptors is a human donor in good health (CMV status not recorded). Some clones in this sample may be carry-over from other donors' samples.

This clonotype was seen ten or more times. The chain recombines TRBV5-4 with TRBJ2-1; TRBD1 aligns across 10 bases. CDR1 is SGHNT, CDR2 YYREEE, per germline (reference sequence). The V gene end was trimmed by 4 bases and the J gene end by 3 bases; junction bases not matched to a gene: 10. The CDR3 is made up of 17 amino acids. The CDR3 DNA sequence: TGTGCCAGCAGCGGAGGGGACAGGGGAGACTACTACAATGAGCAGTTCTTC. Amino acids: CASSGGDRGDYYNEQFF.

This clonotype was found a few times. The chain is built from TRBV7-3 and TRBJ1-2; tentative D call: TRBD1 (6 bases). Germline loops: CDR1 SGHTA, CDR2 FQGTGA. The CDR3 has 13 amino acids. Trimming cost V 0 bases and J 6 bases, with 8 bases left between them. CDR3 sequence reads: CASSLTGQNGYTF. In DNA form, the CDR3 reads TGTGCCAGCAGCTTAACCGGACAGAATGGCTACACCTTC.

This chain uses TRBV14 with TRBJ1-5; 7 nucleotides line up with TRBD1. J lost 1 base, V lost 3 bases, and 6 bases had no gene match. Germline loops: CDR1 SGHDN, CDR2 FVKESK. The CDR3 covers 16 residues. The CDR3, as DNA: TGTGCCAGCAGCCAGGATCAGGGGGGAAGCAATCAGCCCCAGCATTTT. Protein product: CASSQDQGGSNQPQHF.

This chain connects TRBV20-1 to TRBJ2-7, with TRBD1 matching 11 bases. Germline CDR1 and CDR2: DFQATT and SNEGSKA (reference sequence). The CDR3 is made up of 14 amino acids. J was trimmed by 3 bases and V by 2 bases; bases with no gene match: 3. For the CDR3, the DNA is TGCAGTGCTAGACCCGGGACAGGGGGCTACGAGCAGTACTTC. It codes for CSARPGTGGYEQYF.

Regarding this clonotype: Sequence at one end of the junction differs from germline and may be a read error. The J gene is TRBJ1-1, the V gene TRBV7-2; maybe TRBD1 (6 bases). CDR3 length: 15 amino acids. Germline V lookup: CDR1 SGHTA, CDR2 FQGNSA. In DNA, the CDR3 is TGTGCCAGCAGCTTAGTAGGGTTCAGGGACACTGAAACTTTCTTT. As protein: CASSLVGFRDTETFF.

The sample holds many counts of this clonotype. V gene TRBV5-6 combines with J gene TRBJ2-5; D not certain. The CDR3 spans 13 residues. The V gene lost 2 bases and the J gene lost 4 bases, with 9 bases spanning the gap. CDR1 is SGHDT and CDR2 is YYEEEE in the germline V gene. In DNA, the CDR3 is TGTGCCAGCAGCTTTACACGGACAGAGACCCAGTACTTC. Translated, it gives CASSFTRTETQYF.